The sequence of this T cell receptor beta chain was determined in a study of blood T cell repertoires in COVID-19. Looking at the study overall: Some COVID-19 samples were acute and others convalescent; all came from the United States, Italy and Spain. T cells, B-cell-depleted T cells, or PBMCs supplied cDNA or gDNA.

Germline CDR1 is SGHNT and CDR2 is YYREEE (reference sequence). Deletions cut 4 bases from V and 1 base from J, with 11 bases between. The CDR3 consists of 14 residues. As processed by the authors: It was from reference gene primer amplification that nucleated cell counts were estimated. Clones were read by immunoSEQ multiplex PCR, and TCRdb kept only the in-frame ones, dropping some. From that table come the V and J calls and clone size; the DNA was used to work out D and trimming. The table includes roughly 100,000 clones, roughly 91% detected once. V gene TRBV5-4 combines with J gene TRBJ1-1; D is perhaps TRBD1 (5 bases). The sample was peripheral blood. The clonotype was recovered from a human donor in a cohort sampled during active COVID-19. The CDR3 sequence is CASSTGQGNTEAFF. DNA of the CDR3: TGTGCCAGCAGCACCGGGCAGGGGAACACTGAAGCTTTCTTT.